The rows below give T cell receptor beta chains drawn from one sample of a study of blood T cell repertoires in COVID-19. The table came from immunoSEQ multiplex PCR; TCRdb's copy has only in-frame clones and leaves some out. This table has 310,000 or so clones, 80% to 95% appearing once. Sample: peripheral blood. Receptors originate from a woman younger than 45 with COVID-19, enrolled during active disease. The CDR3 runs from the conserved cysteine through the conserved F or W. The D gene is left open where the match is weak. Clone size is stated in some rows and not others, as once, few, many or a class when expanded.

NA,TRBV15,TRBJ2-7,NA,CATSRDLQGPENEQYF,TGTGCCACCAGCAGAGATTTGCAGGGGCCGGAGAACGAGCAGTACTTC
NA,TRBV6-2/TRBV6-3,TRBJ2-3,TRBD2,CASSYSSGDTDTQYF,TGTGCCAGCAGTTACTCAAGCGGGGACACAGATACGCAGTATTTT
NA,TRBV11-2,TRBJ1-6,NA,CASSSDFSRSPLHF,TGTGCCAGCAGCTCCGACTTTAGTCGGTCACCCCTCCACTTT
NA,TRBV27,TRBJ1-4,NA,CASSFLGQFGLEKLFF,TGTGCCAGCAGTTTCCTAGGACAGTTCGGGTTAGAAAAACTGTTTTTT
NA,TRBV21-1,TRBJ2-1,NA,CASRLKVALAGLRKGFYNEQFF,TGTGCCAGCAGATTAAAGGTCGCACTAGCGGGCCTTAGAAAGGGATTTTACAATGAGCAGTTCTTC
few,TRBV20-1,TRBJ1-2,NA,CSARVTGDTF,TGCAGTGCTAGAGTTACAGGTGACACCTTC
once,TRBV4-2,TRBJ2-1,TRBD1,CASGRPGQSSYNEQFF,TGTGCCAGCGGTAGACCGGGACAGAGCTCCTACAATGAGCAGTTCTTC
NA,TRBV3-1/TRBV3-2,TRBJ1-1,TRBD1,CASSQVDRGIPEAFF,TGTGCCAGCAGCCAAGTCGACAGGGGAATCCCTGAAGCTTTCTTT
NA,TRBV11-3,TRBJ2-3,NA,CASSLRRSGTDTQYF,TGTGCCAGCAGCTTACGGCGGTCGGGCACAGATACGCAGTATTTT
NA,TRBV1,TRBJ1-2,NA,CTSSLKSAGNGYTF,TGCACCAGCAGTCTCAAGTCGGCAGGAAATGGCTACACCTTC
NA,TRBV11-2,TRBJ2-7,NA,CASSLARTLTYEQYF,TGTGCCAGCAGCTTAGCTCGGACTTTAACCTACGAGCAGTACTTC
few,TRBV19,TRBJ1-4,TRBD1,CASSKGQGGEKLFF,TGTGCCAGTAGTAAAGGACAGGGAGGCGAAAAACTGTTTTTT
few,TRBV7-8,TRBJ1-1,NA,CASSLSPGDSSAFF,TGTGCCAGCAGCTTAAGCCCCGGGGACTCTTCGGCTTTCTTT
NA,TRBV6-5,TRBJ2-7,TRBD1,CASRPSWTGRYEQYF,TGTGCCAGCAGACCTTCCTGGACAGGTCGGTACGAGCAGTACTTC
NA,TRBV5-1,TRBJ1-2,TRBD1,CASSAATGNYGYTF,TGCGCCAGCAGCGCGGCGACAGGGAACTATGGCTACACCTTC
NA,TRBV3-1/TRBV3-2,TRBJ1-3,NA,CASSQILGASSGNTIYF,TGTGCCAGCAGCCAAATTTTGGGGGCCAGCTCTGGAAACACCATATATTTT
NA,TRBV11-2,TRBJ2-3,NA,CASSLDREDTQYF,TGTGCCAGCAGCTTAGATAGGGAGGATACGCAGTATTTT
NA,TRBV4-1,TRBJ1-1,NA,CASSQETVTEAFF,TGCGCCAGCAGCCAAGAAACAGTTACTGAAGCTTTCTTT
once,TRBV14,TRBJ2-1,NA,CASSPRQDNEQFF,TGTGCCAGCAGCCCCCGACAGGACAATGAGCAGTTCTTC
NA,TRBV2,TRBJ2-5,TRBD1,CASSAKTGGLETQYF,TGTGCCAGCAGTGCCAAGACAGGGGGGTTAGAGACCCAGTACTTC
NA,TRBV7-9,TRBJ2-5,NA,CASSQEPGKTQYF,TGTGCCAGCAGCCAAGAACCAGGGAAGACCCAGTACTTC
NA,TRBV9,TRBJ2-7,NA,CASSAQGSSYEQYF,TGTGCCAGCAGCGCGCAGGGAAGCTCCTACGAGCAGTACTTC
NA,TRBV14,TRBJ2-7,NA,CASSPTNTYEQYF,TGTGCCAGCAGCCCGACAAATACCTACGAGCAGTACTTC
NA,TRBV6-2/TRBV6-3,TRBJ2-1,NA,CASSYHDTGFNEQFF,TGTGCCAGCAGTTACCACGACACAGGGTTCAATGAGCAGTTCTTC
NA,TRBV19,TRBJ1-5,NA,CATSGMRGSNQPQHF,TGTGCCACATCGGGTATGCGGGGTTCTAATCAGCCCCAGCATTTT
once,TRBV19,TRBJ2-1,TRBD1,CASSSRTGIRQFF,TGTGCCAGTAGTTCTCGGACAGGAATAAGGCAGTTCTTC
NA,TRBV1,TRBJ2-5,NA,CTSSLGRAGETQYF,TGCACCAGCAGCCTGGGCAGGGCGGGGGAGACCCAGTACTTC
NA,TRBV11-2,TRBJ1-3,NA,CASSLTPSSGNTIYF,TGTGCCAGCAGCTTAACTCCGAGCTCTGGAAACACCATATATTTT
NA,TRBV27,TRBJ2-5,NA,CASSLNLGGGETQYF,TGTGCCAGCAGTTTAAATTTGGGTGGAGGGGAGACCCAGTACTTC
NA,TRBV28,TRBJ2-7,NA,CASTVGSYEQYF,TGTGCCAGCACCGTCGGCTCCTACGAGCAGTACTTC
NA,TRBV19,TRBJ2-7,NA,CASSSRLVTTYEQYF,TGTGCCAGTAGTAGCCGACTAGTTACTACCTACGAGCAGTACTTC
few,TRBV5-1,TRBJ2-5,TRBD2,CASSLAVGTSGGETQYF,TGCGCCAGCAGCTTGGCCGTCGGGACTAGCGGGGGAGAGACCCAGTACTTC
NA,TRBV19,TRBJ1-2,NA,CASSRQADSYYGYTF,TGTGCCAGTAGTAGACAAGCGGATTCGTACTATGGCTACACCTTC
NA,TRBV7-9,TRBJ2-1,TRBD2,CALGREEDYNEQFF,TGTGCCCTCGGGCGGGAGGAGGACTACAATGAGCAGTTCTTC
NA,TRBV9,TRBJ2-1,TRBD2,CASSVGVDSGSKFF,TGTGCCAGCAGCGTAGGGGTTGATAGCGGGAGTAAGTTCTTC
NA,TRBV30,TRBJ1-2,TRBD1,CAWSPGQSYGYTF,TGTGCCTGGAGCCCGGGACAGAGCTATGGCTACACCTTC
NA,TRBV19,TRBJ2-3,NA,CASSPLESDTQYF,TGTGCCAGTAGTCCACTAGAATCAGATACGCAGTATTTT
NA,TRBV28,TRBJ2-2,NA,CASSLGQTGELFF,TGTGCCAGCAGTTTAGGGCAGACCGGGGAGCTGTTTTTT
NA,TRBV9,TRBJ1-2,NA,CASSVVNTANYGYTF,TGTGCCAGCAGCGTAGTAAACACCGCTAACTATGGCTACACCTTC
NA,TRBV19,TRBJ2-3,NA,CASSRSSQRDTQYF,TGTGCCAGTAGTCGGTCCTCCCAGCGAGATACGCAGTATTTT
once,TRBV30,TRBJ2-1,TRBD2,CAWAPRRAGAPSYNEQFF,TGTGCCTGGGCACCCCGGAGGGCGGGAGCACCCTCCTACAATGAGCAGTTCTTC
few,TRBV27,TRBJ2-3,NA,CASSSRSRPTDTQYF,TGTGCCAGCAGTTCGAGGAGCAGACCCACAGATACGCAGTATTTT
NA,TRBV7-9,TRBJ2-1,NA,CASTGTSLNEQFF,TGTGCCAGCACCGGGACTTCCCTTAATGAGCAGTTCTTC
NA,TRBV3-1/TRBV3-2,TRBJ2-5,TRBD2,CASSQGVASGGSGTQYF,TGTGCCAGCAGCCAAGGAGTAGCCAGCGGGGGATCCGGGACCCAGTACTTC
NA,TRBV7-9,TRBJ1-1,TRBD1,CASSLSTGEAFF,TGTGCCAGCAGCCTCTCGACAGGGGAAGCTTTCTTT
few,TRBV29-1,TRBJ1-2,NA,CSVLTGTTNYGYTF,TGCAGCGTCCTCACCGGGACAACCAACTATGGCTACACCTTC
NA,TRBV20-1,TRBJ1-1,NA,CSAQDNYEAFF,TGCAGTGCTCAGGATAATTATGAAGCTTTCTTT
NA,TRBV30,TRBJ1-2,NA,CAWRDSPTGYTF,TGTGCCTGGAGGGATAGCCCGACGGGCTACACCTTC